A selection of T cell receptor beta chains follows, all from one sample in a study of cytomegalovirus exposure and HLA in healthy donors. The protocol was immunoSEQ multiplex PCR, while the TCRdb copy is restricted to in-frame clones and leaves out a portion. The sample holds 100,000 to 150,000 clones, around 73% seen once. The sequenced sample was PBMCs. These receptors originate from a man aged 60 to 69 in good health and CMV-seropositive. Each CDR3 is given with its conserved first and last residue. A D gene is named only where the DNA matches it firmly.

J gene: TRBJ1-5; CDR3 length: 11; V gene: TRBV28; D gene: .; CDR3 protein: CASSGPTFQHF; CDR3 DNA: TGTGCCAGCAGTGGGCCCACGTTCCAGCATTTT
J gene: TRBJ1-1; CDR3 length: 14; V gene: TRBV28; D gene: .; CDR3 protein: CASSFIERGTEAFF; CDR3 DNA: TGTGCCAGCAGTTTCATTGAACGAGGCACTGAAGCTTTCTTT
J gene: TRBJ2-1; CDR3 length: 16; V gene: TRBV12-5; D gene: TRBD1; CDR3 protein: CASGSNRGIKYNEQFF; CDR3 DNA: TGTGCTAGTGGTAGCAACAGGGGTATAAAGTACAATGAGCAGTTCTTC
J gene: TRBJ2-2; CDR3 length: 15; V gene: TRBV11-3; D gene: TRBD1; CDR3 protein: CASSASGTGVRELFF; CDR3 DNA: TGTGCCAGCAGCGCATCCGGGACAGGGGTTCGGGAGCTGTTTTTT
J gene: TRBJ2-1; CDR3 length: 15; V gene: TRBV28; D gene: TRBD1; CDR3 protein: CASSPTGTDNNEQFF; CDR3 DNA: TGTGCCAGCAGTCCGACCGGGACAGATAACAATGAGCAGTTCTTC
J gene: TRBJ1-1; CDR3 length: 14; V gene: TRBV29-1; D gene: .; CDR3 protein: CSVELAGPNTEAFF; CDR3 DNA: TGCAGCGTTGAGTTGGCGGGGCCCAACACTGAAGCTTTCTTT
J gene: TRBJ1-2; CDR3 length: 14; V gene: TRBV28; D gene: TRBD1; CDR3 protein: CASRPTGEDYGYTF; CDR3 DNA: TGTGCCAGCAGGCCTACAGGGGAGGACTATGGCTACACCTTC
J gene: TRBJ2-4; CDR3 length: 14; V gene: TRBV28; D gene: .; CDR3 protein: CASRTPGGKNIQYF; CDR3 DNA: TGTGCCAGCAGAACCCCCGGGGGCAAAAACATTCAGTACTTC
J gene: TRBJ2-1; CDR3 length: 19; V gene: TRBV5-1; D gene: TRBD2; CDR3 protein: CASSLATAGGPYSNNEQFF; CDR3 DNA: TGCGCCAGCAGCTTGGCTACAGCGGGGGGGCCCTATTCCAACAATGAGCAGTTCTTC
J gene: TRBJ1-4; CDR3 length: 15; V gene: TRBV21-1; D gene: .; CDR3 protein: CARSKEEGTNEKLFF; CDR3 DNA: TGTGCCAGGAGCAAAGAGGAGGGGACTAATGAAAAACTGTTTTTT